This TCR beta chain is drawn from a study of blood T cell repertoires in COVID-19 (dated by TCRdb to 2018 to 2021). Regarding the research as a whole: The collaborator samples originated in the United States, Italy and Spain and spanned the acute and convalescent phases of COVID-19. The material from the prospective study consisted of cDNA or gDNA derived from T cells, B-cell-depleted T cells, or PBMCs. Subjects who had been exposed to COVID-19, were actively infected with it, or had recovered from it provided the deeply sampled blood TCRbeta repertoires that made up the dataset. The repertoires were released in a freely available public database meant as a resource for research on the immune response to SARS-CoV-2. Samples were obtained from the ongoing ImmuneRACE study (first 160 participants) and from about 1,300 subjects provided by 6 global collaborators. A de-identified subject ID, COVID-19 status, age in years and sex were almost always included in the sample metadata. HLA class I and class II types, where available, came from metadata supplied by the sample provider rather than from assay-based typing. Study-wide conclusions, independent of this receptor: How much clinical and demographic metadata was included differed by source and by participant, and the metadata was provided uncurated.

Collaborating institutions collected whole blood in K2EDTA tubes following their own protocols. For TCRbeta analysis, collaborators shipped samples in one of three forms: frozen whole blood, isolated PBMCs, or DNA extracted from either of those sample types. V sheds 0 bases and J sheds 3 bases, leaving 14 bases between their ends. The CDR3 numbers 17 residues from cysteine through phenylalanine. Here the CDR3 DNA is all that survives: 51 bases in frame from base 1. The germline V gene yields SGHDN for CDR1 and FVKESK for CDR2. Comment on this clone: Its antigen is currently not known. No base-level quality is on record; no much larger clone is a single base apart.

TCRbeta CDR3 regions were amplified from genomic DNA using the immunoSEQ Assay, a bias-controlled multiplex PCR. The study's own analysis went as follows. The number of nucleated cells in each sample was estimated by amplification of reference gene primers within the assay. To quantify the absolute abundance of each unique TCRbeta CDR3 rearrangement, sequence reads were collapsed and filtered. For each sample, productive Simpson clonality was calculated by taking the square root of Simpson's diversity index across productive rearrangements. Drawn from immuneACCESS, this table holds only the in-frame rearrangements with V and J called that TCRdb kept. Clones are partly lost; checked studies trace under half to an unresolved V gene and leave the rest unexplained. The V and J calls and the clone size are those of that table, but D and trimming were determined from the DNA. This sample has about 130,000 clones in its table, and 85% of those were observed once. The top ten constitute 5% to 8% of the sample.

The TCR was taken from a man at least 80 years old with active or convalescent COVID-19. The specimen was peripheral blood. The rearranged segments are TRBV14 and TRBJ2-2; too little of a D gene remains to name it. The CDR3 sequence is CASSQDGLRTYTGELFF. The DNA reads TGTGCCAGCAGCCAAGATGGGCTCCGCACATACACCGGGGAGCTGTTTTTT.